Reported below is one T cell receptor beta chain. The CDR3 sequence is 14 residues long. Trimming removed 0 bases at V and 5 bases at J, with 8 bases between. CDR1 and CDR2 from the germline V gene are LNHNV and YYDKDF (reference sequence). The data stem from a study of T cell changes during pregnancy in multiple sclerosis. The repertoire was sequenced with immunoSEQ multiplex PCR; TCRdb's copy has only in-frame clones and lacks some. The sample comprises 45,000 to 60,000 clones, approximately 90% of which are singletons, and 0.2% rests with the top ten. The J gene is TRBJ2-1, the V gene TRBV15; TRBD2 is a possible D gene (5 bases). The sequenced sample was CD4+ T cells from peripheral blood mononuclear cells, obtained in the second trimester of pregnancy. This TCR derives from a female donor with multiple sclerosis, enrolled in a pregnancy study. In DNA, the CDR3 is TGTGCCACCAGCAGAGATGGAGGAAACAATGAGCAGTTCTTC. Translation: CATSRDGGNNEQFF.